The rows below give T cell receptor beta chains drawn from one sample of a study of T-cell reconstitution after alpha-beta-depleted transplantation in children. TCRdb recomputed calls from the PCR reads with MiXCR, one row per CDR3 protein. The sample holds 240,000 or so distinct CDR3 sequences, 9.5% to 15% seen once. Specimen: PBMCs from the stem cell graft donor, collected from the stem cell graft. The receptors shown here come from a human donor who donated a stem cell graft to a child with acute lymphoblastic leukemia. The CDR3 runs from the conserved cysteine through the conserved F or W. The D gene is left open where the match is weak. Not every row has a clone size; where given, it reads once, few, many or a size class.

j_gene,d_gene,v_gene,abundance,CDR3nt,CDR3aa
TRBJ2-5,-,TRBV7-8,many,TGTGCCAGCAGCTTAGCGTACGCAGAGACCCAGTACTTC,CASSLAYAETQYF
TRBJ2-3,-,TRBV5-1,few,TGCGCCAGCAGCTTGGCCGCGAGACAAGCCACAGATACGCAGTATTTT,CASSLAARQATDTQYF
TRBJ2-7,TRBD2,TRBV9,many,TGTGCCAGCAGCGCGACTAGCGGGAGGACGCCCGAGCAGTACTTC,CASSATSGRTPEQYF
TRBJ1-5,TRBD1,TRBV19,many,TGTGCCGGGGCGACAGGGCCTGGCCAGCCCCAGCATTTT,CAGATGPGQPQHF
TRBJ2-7,-,TRBV9,many,TGTGCCAGCAGCCCCGGACTGGGATCCTACGAGCAGTACTTC,CASSPGLGSYEQYF
TRBJ2-3,TRBD1,TRBV30,-,TGTGCCTGGAGTGAACTCAATGGACAGGGGGGTCAGTATTTT,CAWSELNGQGGQYF
TRBJ2-7,-,TRBV5-5,many,TGTGCCAGCAGCTTTGGGCTAGCGAACTACGAGCAGTACTTC,CASSFGLANYEQYF
TRBJ2-7,-,TRBV6-1,-,TGTGCCAGCAGTCCCGAGGGAGACGGCTACGAGCAGTACTTC,CASSPEGDGYEQYF
TRBJ2-5,TRBD2,TRBV5-1,many,TGCGCCAGCAGCTCTTTAGGGACTAGCGGGAACGGGGAGACCCAGTACTTC,CASSSLGTSGNGETQYF
TRBJ1-6,-,TRBV6-1,-,TGTGCCAGCAGTTCAACGTTTAATTCACCCCTCCACTTT,CASSSTFNSPLHF
TRBJ2-1,-,TRBV3-1,many,TGTGCCAGCAGCCAAACAAAAGTCCCTGATCTACAATTGGGCTTC,CASSQTKVPDLQLGF
TRBJ2-3,-,TRBV7-3,many,TGTGCCAGCAGCATTGGACAGGCGGGGGCAGATACGCAGTATTTT,CASSIGQAGADTQYF
TRBJ2-7,TRBD1,TRBV27,few,TGTGCCAGCCTTCGGACAGGGGGCGACGAGCAGTACTTC,CASLRTGGDEQYF
TRBJ1-1,-,TRBV20-1,many,TGCAGTGCTAGAGATTACAGGGAGAACACTGAAGCTTTCTTT,CSARDYRENTEAFF
TRBJ1-1,-,TRBV5-1,many,TGCGCCAGCAGCACTAGGAGGGAGCGGATCACTGAAGCTTTCTTT,CASSTRRERITEAFF
TRBJ2-1,-,TRBV9,-,TGTGCCAGCAGCGTAGGGGGACAGGTAGTTCCGCTAGCGGGAATGGGGCAGTTCTTC,CASSVGGQVVPLAGMGQFF
TRBJ1-6,-,TRBV4-3,many,TGCGCCAGCAGCCAAGAGCGGCGGTCCTATAATTCACCCCTCCACTTT,CASSQERRSYNSPLHF
TRBJ2-3,-,TRBV6-2/TRBV6-3,few,TGTGCCAGTGACCCTAGCGATTTCAGGAATACGCAGTATTTT,CASDPSDFRNTQYF